These 25 T cell receptor beta chains were sequenced from one sample in a study of cytomegalovirus exposure and HLA in healthy donors. PCR amplification relied on 60 Vbeta primers (plus 13 Jbeta primers). Profiling relied on immunoSEQ multiplex PCR, and the TCRdb table lists in-frame clones only, not all of them. Here the sample spans 200,000 or so clones, 80% to 85% being singletons. Sequences were obtained from PBMCs. The receptors here all came from a woman under 30 in good health and CMV-seronegative.

This clone was seen more than once but under ten times. V and J are TRBV5-1 and TRBJ2-7; 10 nucleotides match TRBD1. V lost 4 bases to trimming and J lost 5 bases; unmatched junction nucleotides: 15. The CDR3 consists of 17 residues. The germline CDR1 and CDR2 sequences are SGHRS and YFSETQ. The CDR3 sequence is CASSTIGQGVKGHEQYF. CDR3 sequence (DNA): TGCGCCAGCAGCACCATAGGACAGGGGGTAAAGGGGCACGAGCAGTACTTC.

This clone was detected only once. The CDR3 coding sequence is TGTGCCAGCAGTTTCGGCGGAGGGGGCAATCAGCCCCAGCATTTT. It yields the protein CASSFGGGGNQPQHF. The genes are TRBV27 and TRBJ1-5; TRBD1 is a possible D gene (5 bases). Trimming pared 3 bases from V and 2 bases from J, leaving 11 bases between. CDR3 length: 15 residues. CDR1 is MNHEY and CDR2 is SMNVEV in the germline V gene (reference sequence).

This chain uses TRBV15 with TRBJ2-1; 8 bases are a match to TRBD1. V was clipped by 8 bases and J by 7 bases; unmatched bases: 1. Germline loops: CDR1 LNHNV, CDR2 YYDKDF (reference sequence). There are 11 residues in the CDR3. As DNA, the CDR3 is TGTGCCACCGGACAGGGAAATGAGCAGTTCTTC. It translates to CATGQGNEQFF.

This chain connects TRBV2 to TRBJ2-2, with TRBD2 matching 12 bases. The V and J ends lost 6 bases and 4 bases, in that order; junction bases with no gene match: 3. This CDR3 has 15 residues. Germline assignment: CDR1 SNHLY and CDR2 FYNNEI. CDR3 residues: CASSPGLAGTGELFF. In nucleotides, the CDR3 is TGTGCCAGCAGCCCGGGACTAGCGGGCACCGGGGAGCTGTTTTTT.

This clone appeared a few times. The V call is TRBV6-1, the J call TRBJ2-1, with D possibly being TRBD2 (7 bases). The germline CDR1 and CDR2 sequences are MNHNS and SASEGT. The CDR3 totals 16 residues. Trimming took off 3 bases at V and 0 bases at J, with 12 bases between the two ends. The CDR3 spells CASSDRGGSSYNEQFF. DNA of the CDR3: TGTGCCAGCAGTGATAGGGGGGGGAGCTCCTACAATGAGCAGTTCTTC.

This chain connects TRBV10-2 to TRBJ1-1, with D tentatively TRBD1 (6 bases). CDR1 is WSHSY, CDR2 SAAADI, per germline. CDR3 length: 14 residues. The germline V and J ends were trimmed by 7 bases and 1 base, with 13 bases remaining between them. CDR3 residues: CASKSGVENTEAFF. Here the CDR3 DNA reads TGCGCCAGCAAGTCAGGGGTTGAGAACACTGAAGCTTTCTTT.

The V call is TRBV18, the J call TRBJ1-1; tentatively, D is TRBD1 (6 bases). Trimming shortened V by 6 bases and J by 3 bases, and 20 bases separated the two germline ends. Germline loops: CDR1 KGHSH, CDR2 LQKENI. The CDR3 spans 16 residues. This CDR3 reads CASSRVEGGRDTEAFF. CDR3 nucleotide sequence: TGTGCCAGCTCCCGCGTAGAAGGGGGGAGGGACACTGAAGCTTTCTTT. Based on the CDR3 plus reference TRBV18 and TRBJ1-1, the full variable domain is NAGVMQNPRHLVRRRGQEARLRCSPMKGHSHVYWYRQLPEEGLKFMVYLQKENIIDESGMPKERFSAEFPKEGPSILRIQQVVRGDSAAYFCASSRVEGGRDTEAFFGQGTRLTVV.

The chain has TRBV9 and TRBJ2-1, with 9 bases fitting TRBD2. Trimming at V came to 3 bases and at J to 3 bases, leaving 1 base not matched to a gene. This CDR3 contains 14 residues. Germline V lookup: CDR1 SGDLS, CDR2 YYNGEE. CDR3 protein: CASSGSGSYNEQFF. CDR3 in DNA: TGTGCCAGCAGCGGTAGCGGGAGCTACAATGAGCAGTTCTTC.

The DNA of the CDR3 is TGTGCCAGCAGGATTAGCGGGAGGAGCTCCTACGAGCAGTACTTC. It specifies CASRISGRSSYEQYF. The chain links TRBV27 to TRBJ2-7, with TRBD2 matching over 10 bases. After removal of 6 bases from V and 0 bases from J, the junction contained 5 bases not matched to a gene. Germline V CDR1 and CDR2: MNHEY, SMNVEV (reference sequence). There are 15 residues in the CDR3.

The V gene is TRBV27, the J gene TRBJ2-1, with TRBD2 identical over 7 bases. J gave up 3 bases and V 9 bases, and 8 bases lay outside the gene matches. This CDR3 comprises 14 residues. Germline loops: CDR1 MNHEY, CDR2 SMNVEV (reference sequence). DNA for the CDR3: TGTGCCAGTCTGCCCGGGGGGTTCTACAATGAGCAGTTCTTC. Encoded protein: CASLPGGFYNEQFF.

The rearrangement joins TRBV25-1 to TRBJ1-1, with 7 nucleotides matching TRBD1. CDR3 length: 13 amino acids. Trimming at V came to 5 bases and at J to 3 bases, leaving 3 bases not matched to a gene. Per germline, CDR1 MGHDK and CDR2 SYGVNS. The CDR3 coding sequence is TGTGCCAGCAGTAGGGGGCCCCACACTGAAGCTTTCTTT. Amino acid sequence: CASSRGPHTEAFF.

This sequence joins TRBV19 and TRBJ2-7, with D maybe TRBD1 (6 bases). V lost 6 bases to trimming and J lost 9 bases, with 21 bases between them. This CDR3 region has 14 residues. Germline V lookup: CDR1 LNHDA, CDR2 SQIVND (reference sequence). The CDR3 DNA follows: TGTGCCAGTAGCTCCATCGACAGGCCGCTAGGGCAGTACTTC. This translates into CASSSIDRPLGQYF.

The chain joins TRBV6-5 to TRBJ2-2, with D perhaps matching TRBD2 (7 bases). This CDR3 is 15 amino acids long. Trimming left V 2 bases short and J 4 bases short, with 11 bases between. Germline lookup yields CDR1 MNHEY and CDR2 SVGAGI. The CDR3 bases are TGTGCCAGCAGTTACGGGCGGGGGCCCACCGGGGAGCTGTTTTTT. Its translation is CASSYGRGPTGELFF.

The chain carries TRBV5-1 and TRBJ2-7, with TRBD1 matching 12 bases. CDR1 and CDR2 (germline): SGHRS, YFSETQ. CDR3 length: 16 amino acids. Trimming removed 4 bases from V and 5 bases from J; junction bases left unmatched: 10. This CDR3 reads CASSLSTGQGANEQYF. CDR3 DNA: TGCGCCAGCAGCCTCTCAACGGGACAGGGGGCCAACGAGCAGTACTTC. The whole variable domain, filled in from reference TRBV5-1 and TRBJ2-7, reads KAGVTQTPRYLIKTRGQQVTLSCSPISGHRSVSWYQQTPGQGLQFLFEYFSETQRNKGNFPGRFSGRQFSNSRSEMNVSTLELGDSALYLCASSLSTGQGANEQYFGPGTRLTVT.

The chain joins TRBV11-2 to TRBJ2-5, with D tentatively TRBD2 (5 bases). The CDR3 contains 17 residues. V gave up 0 bases and J gave up 2 bases, with 16 bases separating them. Germline loops: CDR1 SGHAT, CDR2 FQNNGV. The CDR3 DNA reads TGTGCCAGCAGCTTAGATAGTGAGAGGGTGGGGCAAGAGACCCAGTACTTC. Protein: CASSLDSERVGQETQYF.

The V and J genes are TRBV5-1 and TRBJ1-5; 8 nucleotides align to TRBD1. Germline-derived CDR1 and CDR2 are SGHRS and YFSETQ. The CDR3 is made up of 14 amino acids. V lost 3 bases to trimming and J lost 8 bases; unmatched junction nucleotides: 7. The CDR3 sequence is CASSSQTGVEPQHF. In DNA, the CDR3 is TGCGCCAGCAGCTCCCAGACAGGGGTAGAGCCCCAGCATTTT.

The gene calls are TRBV10-3 and TRBJ1-2; TRBD1 might be the D (6 bases). V lost 0 bases, J lost 7 bases, and 12 bases lay in between. Germline V lookup: CDR1 ENHRY, CDR2 SYGVKD. The CDR3 length is 14 residues. CDR3 DNA: TGTGCCATCAGTGAGTCGTCAGGGGCACGTGGCTACACCTTC. Protein product: CAISESSGARGYTF.

This sequence joins TRBV28 and TRBJ2-1, with 12 bases lining up with TRBD2. Per the germline V gene, CDR1 is MDHEN and CDR2 is SYDVKM. The CDR3 totals 16 residues. V dropped 8 bases and J dropped 4; count of bases not matched to a gene: 9. CDR3 loop: CASLGWGTSGYNEQFF. The DNA for the CDR3 is TGTGCCAGCTTGGGTTGGGGGACTAGCGGGTACAATGAGCAGTTCTTC. Looking up the rest from reference TRBV28 and TRBJ2-1 gives the full variable domain: DVKVTQSSRYLVKRTGEKVFLECVQDMDHENMFWYRQDPGLGLRLIYFSYDVKMKEKGDIPEGYSVSREKKERFSLILESASTNQTSMYLCASLGWGTSGYNEQFFGPGTRLTVL.

The table lists this clone with a few counts. The gene calls are TRBV7-9 and TRBJ2-1; TRBD2 matches 9 bases. V dropped 7 bases and J dropped 6; count of bases not matched to a gene: 7. The germline CDR1 and CDR2 sequences are SEHNR and FQNEAQ (reference sequence). This CDR3 spans 14 amino acids. CDR3 coding DNA: TGTGCCAGCACCAGACTAGCGGAACCCAATGAGCAGTTCTTC. This translates into CASTRLAEPNEQFF.

A few counts support this clone. This rearrangement joins TRBV2 to TRBJ2-3, with 8 bases lining up with TRBD2. Germline V gene data show CDR1 as SNHLY and CDR2 as FYNNEI. J lost 8 bases, V lost 8 bases, and 6 bases had no gene match. There are 12 residues in the CDR3. The CDR3: CASAAGGPTQYF. The CDR3 DNA reads TGTGCCAGCGCTGCGGGAGGACCTACGCAGTATTTT. The full variable domain, in which reference TRBV2 and TRBJ2-3 provide the parts outside the CDR3, is EPEVTQTPSHQVTQMGQEVILRCVPISNHLYFYWYRQILGQKVEFLVSFYNNEISEKSEIFDDQFSVERPDGSNFTLKIRSTKLEDSAMYFCASAAGGPTQYFGPGTRLTVL.

The chain employs TRBV5-6 and TRBJ2-7; 8 bases match TRBD1. This CDR3 is 16 amino acids long. J gave up 6 bases and V 0 bases, and 11 bases lay outside the gene matches. Germline V lookup: CDR1 SGHDT, CDR2 YYEEEE. CDR3 nucleotide sequence: TGTGCCAGCAGCTTGGGGGCAGGGGGCCGTTCGGGCGAGCAGTACTTC. This translates into CASSLGAGGRSGEQYF.

V usage is TRBV19 and J usage is TRBJ2-5; D not certain. The CDR3 contains 13 residues. The germline V and J ends were trimmed by 3 bases and 3 bases, with 8 bases remaining between them. Germline CDR1 reads LNHDA; CDR2 reads SQIVND (reference sequence). The CDR3 nucleotides are TGTGCCAGTAGTATCGTGGCAGAAGAGACCCAGTACTTC. Its translation is CASSIVAEETQYF.

This clone has a handful of counts. In nucleotides, the CDR3 is TGTGCCAGCAGTGTCAGGGGGCATGGTCAGCCCCAGCATTTT. The encoded protein is CASSVRGHGQPQHF. This chain uses TRBV25-1 with TRBJ1-5; 8 bases are shared with TRBD1. V shed 4 bases and J 6 bases; nucleotides not matched to a gene: 5. The CDR3 loop spans 14 amino acids. CDR1 is MGHDK, CDR2 SYGVNS, per germline.

J is TRBJ2-1 and V is TRBV6-5, with a tentative D call TRBD2 (6 bases). V was pared by 3 bases and J by 10 bases, with 13 bases between. The CDR3 loop spans 13 amino acids. Germline CDR1 reads MNHEY; CDR2 reads SVGAGI. The CDR3 coding sequence is TGTGCCAGCAGTTATACGGGGGAATGGGAGCAGTTCTTC. It yields the protein CASSYTGEWEQFF.

The V and J genes are TRBV6-1 and TRBJ2-1; 8 bases align to TRBD2. The CDR3 sequence is 16 residues long. With 1 base clipped from V and 5 bases from J, the junction kept 7 bases outside the gene matches. CDR1 and CDR2 from the germline V gene are MNHNS and SASEGT. The DNA of the CDR3 is TGTGCCAGCAGTGAAGTACGCGGGGGGCATGACAATGAGCAGTTCTTC. Encoded protein: CASSEVRGGHDNEQFF.